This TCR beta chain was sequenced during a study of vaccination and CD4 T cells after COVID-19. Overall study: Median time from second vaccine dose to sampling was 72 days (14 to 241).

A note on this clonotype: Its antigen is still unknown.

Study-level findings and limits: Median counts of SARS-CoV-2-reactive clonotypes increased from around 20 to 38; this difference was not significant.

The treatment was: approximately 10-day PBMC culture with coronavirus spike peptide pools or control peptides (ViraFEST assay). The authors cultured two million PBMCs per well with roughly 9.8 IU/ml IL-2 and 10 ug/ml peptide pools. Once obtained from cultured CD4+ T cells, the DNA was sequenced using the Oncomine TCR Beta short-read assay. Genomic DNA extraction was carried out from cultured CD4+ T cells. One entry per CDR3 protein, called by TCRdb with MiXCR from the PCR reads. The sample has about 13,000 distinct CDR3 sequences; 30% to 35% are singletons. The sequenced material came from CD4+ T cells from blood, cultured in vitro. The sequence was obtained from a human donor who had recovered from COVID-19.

CDR3 amino acids: CAWSVGNIWGYTF. The CDR3 DNA follows: TGTGCCTGGAGTGTAGGGAACATTTGGGGCTACACCTTC. The rearrangement uses TRBV30 and TRBJ1-2; D gene unclear. CDR1 and CDR2 from the germline V gene are GTSNPN and SVGIG (reference sequence). This CDR3 region has 13 residues. Between the trimmed V and J ends, which lost 0 bases and 8 bases, there was a span of 13 bases. The whole variable domain, remainder taken from reference TRBV30 and TRBJ1-2, is SQTIHQWPATLVQPVGSPLSLECTVEGTSNPNLYWYRQAAGRGLQLLFYSVGIGQISSEVPQNLSASRPQDRQFILSSKKLLLSDSGFYLCAWSVGNIWGYTFGSGTRLTVV.